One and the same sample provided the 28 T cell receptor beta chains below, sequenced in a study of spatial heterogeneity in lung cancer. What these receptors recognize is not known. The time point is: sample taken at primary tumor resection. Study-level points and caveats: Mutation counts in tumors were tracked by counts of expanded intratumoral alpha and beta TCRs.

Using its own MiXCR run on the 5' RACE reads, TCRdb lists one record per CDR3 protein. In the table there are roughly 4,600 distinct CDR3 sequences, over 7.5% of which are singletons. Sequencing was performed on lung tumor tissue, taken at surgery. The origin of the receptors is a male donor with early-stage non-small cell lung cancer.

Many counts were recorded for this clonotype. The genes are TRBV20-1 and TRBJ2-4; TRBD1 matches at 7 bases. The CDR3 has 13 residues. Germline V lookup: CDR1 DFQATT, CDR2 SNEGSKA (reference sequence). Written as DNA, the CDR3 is TGCAGCCCCACCACAAGACAGGGTGGCATTCAGTACTTC. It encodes CSPTTRQGGIQYF.

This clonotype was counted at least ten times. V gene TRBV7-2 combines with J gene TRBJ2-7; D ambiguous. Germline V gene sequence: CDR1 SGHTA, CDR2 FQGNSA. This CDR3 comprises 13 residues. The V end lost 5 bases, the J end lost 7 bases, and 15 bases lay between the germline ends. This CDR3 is CASSPPPTWEQYF. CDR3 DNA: TGTGCCAGCAGCCCCCCGCCGACATGGGAGCAGTACTTC.

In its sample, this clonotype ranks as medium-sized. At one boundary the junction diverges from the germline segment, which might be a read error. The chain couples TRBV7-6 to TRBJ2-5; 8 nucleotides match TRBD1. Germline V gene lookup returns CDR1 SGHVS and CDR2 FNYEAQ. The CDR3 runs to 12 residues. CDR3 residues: CASSARDRSQDF. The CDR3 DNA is TGTGCCAGCAGCGCCCGGGACAGGTCGCAAGACTTC.

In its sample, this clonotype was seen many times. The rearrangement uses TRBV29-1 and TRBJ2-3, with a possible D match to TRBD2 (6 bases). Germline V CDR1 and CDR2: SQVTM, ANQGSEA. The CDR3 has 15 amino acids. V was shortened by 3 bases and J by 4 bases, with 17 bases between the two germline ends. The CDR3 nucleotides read TGCAGCGTTGAGGGGGTAGCGGCAACCTCAGATACGCAGTATTTT. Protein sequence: CSVEGVAATSDTQYF.

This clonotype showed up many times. The CDR3 DNA sequence: TGTGCCAGCAGTGGATGGAGGGCCGCTGGCTACACCTTC. Its translation is CASSGWRAAGYTF. The J gene is TRBJ1-2, the V gene TRBV6-5, with no clear D. The CDR3 contains 13 residues. CDR1 and CDR2 (germline): MNHEY, SVGAGI. The V gene lost 5 bases and the J gene lost 7 bases, with 14 bases spanning the gap.

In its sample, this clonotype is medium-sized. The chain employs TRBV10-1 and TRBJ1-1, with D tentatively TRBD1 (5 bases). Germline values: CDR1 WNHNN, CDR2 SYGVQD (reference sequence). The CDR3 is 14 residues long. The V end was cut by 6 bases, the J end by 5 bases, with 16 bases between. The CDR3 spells CASSIVRGGTEAFF. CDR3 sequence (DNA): TGCGCCAGCAGCATTGTGAGGGGAGGAACTGAAGCTTTCTTT.

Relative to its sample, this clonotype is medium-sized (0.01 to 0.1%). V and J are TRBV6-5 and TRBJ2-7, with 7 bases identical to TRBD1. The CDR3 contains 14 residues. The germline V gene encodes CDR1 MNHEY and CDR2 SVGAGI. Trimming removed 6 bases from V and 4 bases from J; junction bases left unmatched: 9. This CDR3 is CASRIRQGWYEQYF. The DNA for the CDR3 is TGTGCCAGCAGGATAAGACAGGGTTGGTACGAGCAGTACTTC.

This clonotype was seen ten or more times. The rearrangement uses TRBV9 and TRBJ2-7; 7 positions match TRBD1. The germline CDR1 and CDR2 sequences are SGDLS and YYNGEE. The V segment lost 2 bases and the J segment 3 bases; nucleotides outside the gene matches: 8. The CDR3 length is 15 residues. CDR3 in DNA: TGTGCCAGCAGCGTCGGGACAGAAATATTCTACGAGCAGTACTTC. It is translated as CASSVGTEIFYEQYF.

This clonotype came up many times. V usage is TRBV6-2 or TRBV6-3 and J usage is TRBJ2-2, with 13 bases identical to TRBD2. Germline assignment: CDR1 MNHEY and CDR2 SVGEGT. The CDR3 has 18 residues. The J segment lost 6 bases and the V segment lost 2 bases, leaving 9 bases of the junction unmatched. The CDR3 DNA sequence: TGTGCCAGCAGTTACCCCCCAGGACTAGCGGGAGAGGCCGGGGAGCTGTTTTTT. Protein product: CASSYPPGLAGEAGELFF.

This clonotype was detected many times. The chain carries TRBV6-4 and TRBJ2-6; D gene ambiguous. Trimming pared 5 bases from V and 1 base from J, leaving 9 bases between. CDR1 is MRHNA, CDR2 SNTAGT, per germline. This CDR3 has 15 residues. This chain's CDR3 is CASSPIHSGANVLTF. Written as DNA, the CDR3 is TGTGCCAGCAGTCCTATTCATTCTGGGGCCAACGTCCTGACTTTC.

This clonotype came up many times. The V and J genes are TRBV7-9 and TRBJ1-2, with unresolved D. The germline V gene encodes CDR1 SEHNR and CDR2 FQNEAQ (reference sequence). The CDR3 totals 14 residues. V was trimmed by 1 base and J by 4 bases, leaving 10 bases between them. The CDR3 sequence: CASSLVAGSYGYTF. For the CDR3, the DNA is TGTGCCAGCAGCTTAGTTGCTGGAAGCTATGGCTACACCTTC.

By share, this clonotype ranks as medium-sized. CDR3 sequence: CASTEGQDLAGDTQYF. The CDR3 DNA sequence: TGTGCCAGCACCGAAGGACAGGACCTAGCTGGGGATACGCAGTATTTT. J is TRBJ2-3 and V is TRBV2; 7 positions match TRBD1. V lost 7 bases and J lost 6; bases outside the gene matches: 16. Germline CDR1 SNHLY, CDR2 FYNNEI. The CDR3 is made up of 16 amino acids.

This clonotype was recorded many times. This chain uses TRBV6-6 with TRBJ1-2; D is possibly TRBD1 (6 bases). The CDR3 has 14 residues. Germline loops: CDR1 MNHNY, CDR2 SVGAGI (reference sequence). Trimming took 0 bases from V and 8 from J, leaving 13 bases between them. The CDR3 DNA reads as TGTGCCAGCAGTTACTCGGACACAGGGTTGGGCTACACCTTC. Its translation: CASSYSDTGLGYTF.

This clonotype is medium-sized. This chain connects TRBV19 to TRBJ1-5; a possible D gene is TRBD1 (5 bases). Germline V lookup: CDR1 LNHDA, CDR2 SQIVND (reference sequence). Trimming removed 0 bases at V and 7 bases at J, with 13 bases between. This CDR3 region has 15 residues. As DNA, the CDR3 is TGTGCCAGTAGTATAGATTCGCCGGGGGACCAGCCCCAGCATTTT. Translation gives CASSIDSPGDQPQHF. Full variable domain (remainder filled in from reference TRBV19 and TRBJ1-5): DGGITQSPKYLFRKEGQNVTLSCEQNLNHDAMYWYRQDPGQGLRLIYYSQIVNDFQKGDIAEGYSVSREKKESFPLTVTSAQKNPTAFYLCASSIDSPGDQPQHFGDGTRLSIL.

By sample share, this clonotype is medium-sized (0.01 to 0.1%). CDR3 residues: CASSAQSSGGVDEQYF. The CDR3 bases are TGTGCCAGCAGTGCACAAAGTAGCGGGGGTGTCGACGAGCAGTACTTC. This chain links TRBV27 with TRBJ2-7; 9 bases fit TRBD2. Germline values: CDR1 MNHEY, CDR2 SMNVEV (reference sequence). The length of the CDR3 is 16 residues. V gave up 5 bases and J gave up 5 bases; unmatched junction bases: 13.

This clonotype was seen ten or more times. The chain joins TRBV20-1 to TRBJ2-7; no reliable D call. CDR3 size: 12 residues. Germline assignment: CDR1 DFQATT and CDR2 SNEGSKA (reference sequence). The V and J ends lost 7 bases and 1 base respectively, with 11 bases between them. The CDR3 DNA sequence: TGCAGTGGGTCCCCGTTTTCCTACGAGCAGTACTTC. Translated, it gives CSGSPFSYEQYF.

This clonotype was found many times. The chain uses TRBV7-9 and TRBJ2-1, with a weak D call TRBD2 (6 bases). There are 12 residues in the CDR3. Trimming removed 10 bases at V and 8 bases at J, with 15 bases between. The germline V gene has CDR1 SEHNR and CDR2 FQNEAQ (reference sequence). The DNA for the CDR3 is TGTGCCACCTCGGGGGTAATCTATGAGCAGTTCTTC. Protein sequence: CATSGVIYEQFF.

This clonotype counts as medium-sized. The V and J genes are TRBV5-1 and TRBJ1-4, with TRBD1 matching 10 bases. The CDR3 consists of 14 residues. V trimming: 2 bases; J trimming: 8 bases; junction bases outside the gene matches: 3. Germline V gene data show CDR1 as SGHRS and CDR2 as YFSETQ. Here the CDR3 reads CASSFDRGQEKLFF. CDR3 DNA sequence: TGCGCCAGCAGCTTTGACAGGGGGCAAGAAAAACTGTTTTTT.

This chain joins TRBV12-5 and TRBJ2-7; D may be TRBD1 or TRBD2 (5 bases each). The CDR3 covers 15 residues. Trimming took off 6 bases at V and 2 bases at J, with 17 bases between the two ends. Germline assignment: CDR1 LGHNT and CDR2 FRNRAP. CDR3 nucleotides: TGTGCTAGTGGCCCATTCTCCGGGGCCACCTACGAGCAGTACTTC. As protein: CASGPFSGATYEQYF.

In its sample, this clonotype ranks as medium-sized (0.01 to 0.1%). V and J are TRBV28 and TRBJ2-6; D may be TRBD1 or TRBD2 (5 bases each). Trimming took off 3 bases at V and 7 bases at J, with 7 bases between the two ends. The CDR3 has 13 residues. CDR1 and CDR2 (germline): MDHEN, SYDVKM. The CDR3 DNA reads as TGTGCCAGCAGTTTGGGACGAGCCAACGTCCTGACTTTC. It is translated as CASSLGRANVLTF.

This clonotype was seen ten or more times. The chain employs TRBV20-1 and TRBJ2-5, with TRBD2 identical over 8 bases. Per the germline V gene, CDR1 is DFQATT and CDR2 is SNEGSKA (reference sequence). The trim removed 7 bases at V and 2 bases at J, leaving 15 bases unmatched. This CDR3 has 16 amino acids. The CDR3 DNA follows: TGCAGTGGGACAACCCCGGGCGGGAGGACTCAAGAGACCCAGTACTTC. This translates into CSGTTPGGRTQETQYF.

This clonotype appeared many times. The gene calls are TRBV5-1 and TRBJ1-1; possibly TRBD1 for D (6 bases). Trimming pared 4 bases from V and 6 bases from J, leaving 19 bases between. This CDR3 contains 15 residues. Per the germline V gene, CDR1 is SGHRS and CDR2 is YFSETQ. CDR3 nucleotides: TGCGCCAGCAGCGCTGGGGCAGGGGAAAACGCTGAAGCTTTCTTT. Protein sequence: CASSAGAGENAEAFF.

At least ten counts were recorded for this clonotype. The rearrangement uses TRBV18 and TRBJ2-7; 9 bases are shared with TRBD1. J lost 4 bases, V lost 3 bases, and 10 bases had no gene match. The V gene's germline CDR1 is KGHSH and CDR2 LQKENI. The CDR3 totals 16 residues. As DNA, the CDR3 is TGTGCCAGCTCACCGGTATTCGGGACAGGGAATTACGAGCAGTACTTC. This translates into CASSPVFGTGNYEQYF.

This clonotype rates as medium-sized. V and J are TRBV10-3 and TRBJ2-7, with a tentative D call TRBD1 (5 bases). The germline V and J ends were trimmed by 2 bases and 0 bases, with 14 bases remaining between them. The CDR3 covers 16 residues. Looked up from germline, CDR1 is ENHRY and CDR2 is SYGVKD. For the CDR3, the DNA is TGTGCCATCAGTGAGACCACAGGTTTCCCCTCCTACGAGCAGTACTTC. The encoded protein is CAISETTGFPSYEQYF.

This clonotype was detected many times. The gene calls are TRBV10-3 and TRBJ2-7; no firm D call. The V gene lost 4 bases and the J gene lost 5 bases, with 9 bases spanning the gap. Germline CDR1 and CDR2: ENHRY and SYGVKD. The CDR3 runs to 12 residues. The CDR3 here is CAISVSPHEQYF. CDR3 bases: TGTGCCATCAGTGTAAGCCCTCACGAGCAGTACTTC.

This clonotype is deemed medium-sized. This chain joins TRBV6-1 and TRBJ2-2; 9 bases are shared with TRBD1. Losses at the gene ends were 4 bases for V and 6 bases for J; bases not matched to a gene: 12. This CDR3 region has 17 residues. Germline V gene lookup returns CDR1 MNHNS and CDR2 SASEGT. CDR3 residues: CASSGITGGLLAGELFF. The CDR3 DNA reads TGTGCCAGCAGTGGGATAACAGGGGGCTTGTTGGCCGGGGAGCTGTTTTTT.

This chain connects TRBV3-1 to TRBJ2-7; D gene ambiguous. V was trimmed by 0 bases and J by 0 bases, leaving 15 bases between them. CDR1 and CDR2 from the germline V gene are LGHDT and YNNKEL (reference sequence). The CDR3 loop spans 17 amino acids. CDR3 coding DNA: TGTGCCAGCAGCCAAGATTCGAGCAACGAAGACTCCTACGAGCAGTACTTC. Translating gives CASSQDSSNEDSYEQYF.

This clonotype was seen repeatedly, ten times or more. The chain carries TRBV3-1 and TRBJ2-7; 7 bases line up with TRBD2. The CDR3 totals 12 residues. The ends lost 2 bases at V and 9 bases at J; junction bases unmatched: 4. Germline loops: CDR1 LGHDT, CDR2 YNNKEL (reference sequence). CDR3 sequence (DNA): TGTGCCAGCAGCCAACGGCGGGAGATGCAGTACTTC. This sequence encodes CASSQRREMQYF.